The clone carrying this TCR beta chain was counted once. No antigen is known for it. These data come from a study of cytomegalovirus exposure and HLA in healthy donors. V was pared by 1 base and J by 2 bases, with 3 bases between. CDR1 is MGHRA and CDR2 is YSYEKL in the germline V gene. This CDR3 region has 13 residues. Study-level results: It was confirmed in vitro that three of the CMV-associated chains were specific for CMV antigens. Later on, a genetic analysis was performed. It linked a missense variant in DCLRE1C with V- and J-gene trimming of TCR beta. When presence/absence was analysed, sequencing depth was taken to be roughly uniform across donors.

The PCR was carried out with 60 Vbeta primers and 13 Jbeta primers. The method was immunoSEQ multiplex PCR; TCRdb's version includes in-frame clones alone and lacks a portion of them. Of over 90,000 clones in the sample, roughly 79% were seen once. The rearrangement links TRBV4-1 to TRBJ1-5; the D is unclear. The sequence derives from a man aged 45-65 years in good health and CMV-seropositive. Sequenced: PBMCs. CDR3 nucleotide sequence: TGCGCCAGCAGCCAAGCGGGCAATCAGCCCCAGCATTTT. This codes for CASSQAGNQPQHF.